This T cell receptor (beta chain) originates from a study of T-cell memory formation after mild COVID-19. The V segment lost 5 bases and the J segment 0 bases; nucleotides outside the gene matches: 7. Germline CDR1 and CDR2: SGHTA and FQGTGA. This CDR3 spans 17 amino acids. UMIs and sample barcodes were carried by the TCR alpha and TCR beta cDNA libraries that 5'RACE produced using constant-segment primers. One entry per CDR3 protein, called by TCRdb with MiXCR from the 5' RACE reads. The sample holds approximately 480,000 distinct CDR3 sequences, 15% to 20% seen once. Whole-study findings and limits: CM and EM subsets held most contracting CD4+ clones; EMRA held CD8+ ones. Memory sampled before infection contained some responding clones, suggesting cross-reactive memory joined. There was a balanced CD4/CD8 profile in clones contracting day 15 to 85, and later expanders leaned CD4+.

For this clonotype: Its antigen is unidentified.

This TCR derives from an adult woman who had mild COVID-19 (a few samples of this study predate the infection). Cell type and time point are not known. Sequencing input: PBMCs or a T cell subset sorted from them (not recorded which). The gene calls are TRBV7-3 and TRBJ2-3, with TRBD2 identical over 11 bases. The CDR3 coding sequence is TGTGCCAGCAGCACTAGCGGGGGTACTTCTAGCACAGATACGCAGTATTTT. This codes for CASSTSGGTSSTDTQYF.